The following is a T cell receptor beta chain sequence with its context. This sample is part of a study of CD4+ T cells in melanoma. This CDR3 spans 13 amino acids. Deletions cut 0 bases from V and 8 bases from J, with 7 bases between. Germline V gene lookup returns CDR1 LNHNV and CDR2 YYDKDF (reference sequence). The data were produced by immunoSEQ multiplex PCR, yet TCRdb's version contains in-frame clones alone and is incomplete. The profile shows around 13,000 clones, less than 85% of them singletons. The chain employs TRBV15 and TRBJ1-4; D is uncertain. What was sequenced was cells from a culture (not recorded whether cultured in vitro). The receptor's source is a human donor with melanoma. The CDR3 protein is CATSRDLGEKLFF. CDR3 DNA: TGTGCCACCAGCAGAGATCTGGGGGAAAAACTGTTTTTT.